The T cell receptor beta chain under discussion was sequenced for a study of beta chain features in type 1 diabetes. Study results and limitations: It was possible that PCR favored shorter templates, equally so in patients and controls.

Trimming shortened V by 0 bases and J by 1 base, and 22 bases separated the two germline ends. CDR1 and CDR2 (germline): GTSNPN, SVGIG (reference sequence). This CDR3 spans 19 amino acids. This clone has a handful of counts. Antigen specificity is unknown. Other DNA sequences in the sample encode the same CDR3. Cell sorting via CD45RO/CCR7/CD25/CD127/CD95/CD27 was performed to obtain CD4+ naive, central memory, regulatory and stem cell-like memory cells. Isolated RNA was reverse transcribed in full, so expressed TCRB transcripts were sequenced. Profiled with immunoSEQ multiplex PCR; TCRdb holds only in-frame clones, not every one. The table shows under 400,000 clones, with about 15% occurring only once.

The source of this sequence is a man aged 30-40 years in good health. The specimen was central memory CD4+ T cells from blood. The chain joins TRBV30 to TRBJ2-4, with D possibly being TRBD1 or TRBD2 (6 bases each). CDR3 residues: CAWSVRGLNMAGAKNIQYF. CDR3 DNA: TGTGCCTGGAGTGTCCGGGGGCTGAATATGGCGGGGGCCAAAAACATTCAGTACTTC.